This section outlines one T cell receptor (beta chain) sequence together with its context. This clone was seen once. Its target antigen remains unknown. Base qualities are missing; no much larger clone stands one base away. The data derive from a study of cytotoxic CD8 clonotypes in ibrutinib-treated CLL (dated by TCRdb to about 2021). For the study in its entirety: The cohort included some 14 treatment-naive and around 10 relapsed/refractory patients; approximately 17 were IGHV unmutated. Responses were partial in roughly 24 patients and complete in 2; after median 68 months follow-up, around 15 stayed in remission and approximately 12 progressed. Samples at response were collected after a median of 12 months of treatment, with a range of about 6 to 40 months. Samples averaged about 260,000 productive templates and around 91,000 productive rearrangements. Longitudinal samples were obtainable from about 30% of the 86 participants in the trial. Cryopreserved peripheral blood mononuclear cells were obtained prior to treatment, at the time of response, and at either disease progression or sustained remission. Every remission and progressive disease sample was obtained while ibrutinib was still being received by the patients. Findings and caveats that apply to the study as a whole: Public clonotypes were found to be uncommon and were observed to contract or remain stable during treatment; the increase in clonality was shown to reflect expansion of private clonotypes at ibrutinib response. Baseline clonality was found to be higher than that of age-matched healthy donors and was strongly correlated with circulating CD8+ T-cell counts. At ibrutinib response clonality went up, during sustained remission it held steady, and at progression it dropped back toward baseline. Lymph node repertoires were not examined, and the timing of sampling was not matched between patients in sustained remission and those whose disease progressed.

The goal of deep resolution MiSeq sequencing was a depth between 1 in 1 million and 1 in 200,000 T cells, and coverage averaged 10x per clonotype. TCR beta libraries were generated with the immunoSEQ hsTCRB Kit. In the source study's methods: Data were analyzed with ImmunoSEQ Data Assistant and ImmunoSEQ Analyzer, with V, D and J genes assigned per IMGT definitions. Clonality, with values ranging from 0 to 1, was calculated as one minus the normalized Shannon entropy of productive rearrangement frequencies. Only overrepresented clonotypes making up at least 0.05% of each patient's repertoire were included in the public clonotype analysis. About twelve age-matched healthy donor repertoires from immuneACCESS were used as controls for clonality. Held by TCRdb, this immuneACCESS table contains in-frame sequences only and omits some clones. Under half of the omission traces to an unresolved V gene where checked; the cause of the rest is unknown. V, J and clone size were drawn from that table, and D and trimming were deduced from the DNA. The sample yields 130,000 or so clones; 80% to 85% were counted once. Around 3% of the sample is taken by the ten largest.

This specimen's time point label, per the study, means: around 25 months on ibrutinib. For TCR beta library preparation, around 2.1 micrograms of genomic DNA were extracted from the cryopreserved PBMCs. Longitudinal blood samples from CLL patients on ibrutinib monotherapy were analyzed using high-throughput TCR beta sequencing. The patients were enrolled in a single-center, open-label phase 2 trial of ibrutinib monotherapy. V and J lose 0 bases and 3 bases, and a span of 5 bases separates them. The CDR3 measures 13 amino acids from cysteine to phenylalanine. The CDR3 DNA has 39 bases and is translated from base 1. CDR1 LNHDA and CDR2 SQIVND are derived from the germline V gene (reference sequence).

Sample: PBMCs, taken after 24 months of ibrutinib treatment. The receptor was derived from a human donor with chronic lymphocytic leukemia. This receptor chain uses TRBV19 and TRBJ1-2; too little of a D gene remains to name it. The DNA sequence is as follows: TGTGCCAGTAGTATAGATGGGGACTATGGCTACACCTTC. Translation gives CASSIDGDYGYTF.